This TCR beta chain was sequenced for a study of T cells in localized non-small cell lung cancer. Here immunoSEQ multiplex PCR was the method, and the copy in TCRdb shows in-frame clones only, minus some. Of 45,000 to 65,000 clones detected, less than 85% appear once; the ten largest clones hold roughly 4.5%. Of note for this clone: Its antigen is unknown.

The CDR3 runs to 13 residues. V was clipped by 5 bases and J by 3 bases, with 10 bases between them. The germline CDR1 and CDR2 sequences are MNHEY and SVGAGI. General study findings and limits: Among the top 100 tumor clones, a median around 60 appeared in adjacent lung.

This TCR was sampled from a woman aged 40 to 75 with stage II lung adenocarcinoma. The V gene is TRBV6-5, the J gene TRBJ1-1, with D perhaps matching TRBD1 (5 bases). Sample: PBMCs, taken before any cancer treatment. CDR3 protein: CASSRGLDTEAFF. The CDR3 region has the DNA TGTGCCAGCAGTAGGGGCCTGGACACTGAAGCTTTCTTT.